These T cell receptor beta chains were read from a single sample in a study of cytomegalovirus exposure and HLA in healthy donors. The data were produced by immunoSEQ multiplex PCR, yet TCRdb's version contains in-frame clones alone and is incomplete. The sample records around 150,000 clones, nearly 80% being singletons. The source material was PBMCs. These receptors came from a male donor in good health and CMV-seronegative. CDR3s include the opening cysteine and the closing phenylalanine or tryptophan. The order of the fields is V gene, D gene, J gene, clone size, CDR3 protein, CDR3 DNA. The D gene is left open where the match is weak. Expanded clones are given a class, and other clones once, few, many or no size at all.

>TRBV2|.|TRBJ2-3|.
CASIRRPSTDTQYF
TGTGCCAGCATCCGGAGACCCTCGACCGATACGCAGTATTTT
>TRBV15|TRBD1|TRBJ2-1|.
CATSKSGTGYEQFF
TGTGCCACCAGCAAGTCCGGGACAGGGTATGAGCAGTTCTTC
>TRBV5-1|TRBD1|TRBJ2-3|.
CASSSGQGTQYF
TGCGCCAGCAGCTCCGGACAGGGAACGCAGTATTTT
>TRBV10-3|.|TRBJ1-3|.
CAISAPGSGNTIYF
TGTGCCATCAGTGCGCCGGGATCCGGAAACACCATATATTTT
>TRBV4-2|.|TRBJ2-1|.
CASSPPASGRSEQFF
TGTGCCAGCAGCCCCCCCGCATCAGGTCGTAGTGAGCAGTTCTTC
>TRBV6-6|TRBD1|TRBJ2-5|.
CASSPGTEQETQYF
TGTGCCAGCAGTCCCGGGACAGAACAAGAGACCCAGTACTTC
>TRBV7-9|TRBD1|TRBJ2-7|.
CASRGTGVRNSQAGEQYF
TGTGCCAGCAGAGGGACAGGGGTTCGTAACTCTCAAGCGGGAGAGCAGTACTTC
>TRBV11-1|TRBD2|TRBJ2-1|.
CASSPGLAGGLNEQFF
TGTGCCAGCAGCCCGGGACTAGCGGGGGGTCTCAATGAGCAGTTCTTC
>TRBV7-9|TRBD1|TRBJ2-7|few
CASSLGPTGGPYEQYF
TGTGCCAGCAGCTTAGGCCCTACAGGGGGCCCCTACGAGCAGTACTTC
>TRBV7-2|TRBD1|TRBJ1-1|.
CASSLEGTVNTEAFF
TGTGCCAGCAGCTTAGAGGGGACAGTGAACACTGAAGCTTTCTTT
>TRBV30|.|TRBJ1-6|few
CAWSTRANSPLHF
TGTGCCTGGAGTACTAGGGCCAATTCACCCCTCCACTTT
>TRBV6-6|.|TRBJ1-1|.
CASSSYRDAFF
TGTGCCAGCAGTTCCTACAGGGATGCTTTCTTT
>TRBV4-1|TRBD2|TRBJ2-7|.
CASSRTSGSSYEQYF
TGCGCCAGCAGCCGGACTAGCGGTAGCTCCTACGAGCAGTACTTC
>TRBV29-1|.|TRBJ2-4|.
CSVEEPGGDIQYF
TGCAGCGTTGAAGAGCCGGGTGGCGACATTCAGTACTTC
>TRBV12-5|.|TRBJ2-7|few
CASGLRIQQGYEQYF
TGTGCTAGTGGTTTGCGAATCCAACAGGGCTACGAGCAGTACTTC
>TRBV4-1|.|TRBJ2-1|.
CASSHKGNEQFF
TGCGCCAGCAGCCATAAGGGGAATGAGCAGTTCTTC
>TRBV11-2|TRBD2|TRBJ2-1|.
CASSYIGRGTSYNEQFF
TGTGCCAGCAGCTACATCGGGAGGGGGACTTCCTACAATGAGCAGTTCTTC
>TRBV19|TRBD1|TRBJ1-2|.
CASSRDSSNYGYTF
TGTGCCAGTAGTCGGGACAGTAGTAACTATGGCTACACCTTC
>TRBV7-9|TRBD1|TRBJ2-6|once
CASSTRRDRTSGANVLTF
TGTGCCAGCAGCACTCGCCGGGACAGAACCTCTGGGGCCAACGTCCTGACTTTC
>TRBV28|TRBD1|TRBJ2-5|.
CASSTQGGQTQYF
TGTGCCAGCAGCACACAGGGGGGTCAGACCCAGTACTTC
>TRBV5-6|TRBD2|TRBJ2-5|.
CASASVAGGVEWETQYF
TGTGCCAGCGCCTCCGTGGCGGGGGGGGTCGAATGGGAGACCCAGTACTTC
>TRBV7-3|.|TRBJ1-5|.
CASSLEGQPQHF
TGTGCCAGCAGCTTGGAGGGCCAGCCCCAGCATTTT
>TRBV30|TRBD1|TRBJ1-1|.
CAWTGGGGGAEAFF
TGTGCCTGGACAGGTGGAGGGGGCGGAGCTGAAGCTTTCTTT
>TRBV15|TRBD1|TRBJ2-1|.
CATSDQDRGRRGEQFF
TGTGCCACCAGCGACCAAGACAGGGGGCGAAGAGGTGAGCAGTTCTTC
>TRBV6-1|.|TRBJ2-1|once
CASRDSGNNEQFF
TGTGCCAGCAGGGATAGCGGAAACAATGAGCAGTTCTTC
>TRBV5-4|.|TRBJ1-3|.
CASSLPSGNTIYF
TGTGCCAGCAGCCTTCCGTCCGGAAACACCATATATTTT
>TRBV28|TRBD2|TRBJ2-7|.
CASLNPGGSNEQYF
TGTGCTAGCCTGAACCCCGGGGGGTCCAACGAGCAGTACTTC
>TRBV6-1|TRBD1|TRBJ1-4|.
CASHSPGQGNEKLFF
TGTGCCAGCCACTCCCCTGGACAGGGTAATGAAAAACTGTTTTTT
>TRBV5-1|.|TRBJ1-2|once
CASSLGQVFDYGYTF
TGCGCCAGCAGCTTGGGGCAGGTCTTTGACTATGGCTACACCTTC
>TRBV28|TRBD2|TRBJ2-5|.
CASMGLAGRETQYF
TGTGCCAGCATGGGTCTAGCGGGGAGAGAGACCCAGTACTTC
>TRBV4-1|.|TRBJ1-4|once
CASSQDPSAGKWEKLFF
TGCGCCAGCAGCCAAGATCCCTCTGCGGGGAAGTGGGAAAAACTGTTTTTT
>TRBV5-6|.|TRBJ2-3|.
CASSLGAGDTQYF
TGTGCCAGCAGCTTGGGGGCGGGGGATACGCAGTATTTT
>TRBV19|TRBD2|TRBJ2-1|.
CASSITLLAGGPDEQFF
TGTGCCAGTAGTATAACCCTTCTAGCGGGGGGGCCCGATGAGCAGTTCTTC
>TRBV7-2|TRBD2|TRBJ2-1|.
CASRRLAGGKNEQFF
TGTGCCAGCAGGAGGCTCGCGGGGGGAAAAAATGAGCAGTTCTTC
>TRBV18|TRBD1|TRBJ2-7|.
CASTTGTAYEQYF
TGTGCCAGCACCACCGGGACAGCCTACGAGCAGTACTTC
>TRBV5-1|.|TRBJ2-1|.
CASSPGLGGYNEQFF
TGCGCCAGCAGCCCCGGACTAGGGGGGTACAATGAGCAGTTCTTC
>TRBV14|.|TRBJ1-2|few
CASSRMARDGYTF
TGTGCCAGCAGCCGGATGGCTCGGGATGGCTACACCTTC